The clone carrying this TCR beta chain appeared a few times. Its matching antigen is unknown. The V and J ends lost 3 bases and 0 bases, in that order; junction bases with no gene match: 6. Germline CDR1 is ENHRY and CDR2 is SYGVKD. The CDR3 spans 16 residues. TCRdb used MiXCR to reprocess the reads, holding one entry per CDR3 protein. Altogether over 95,000 distinct CDR3 sequences are present, 30% to 35% being singletons, with the ten largest covering roughly 40%. The data derive from a study of T cell repertoires in cytomegalovirus infection. For the study at large: Indications of both CMV infection and matching HLA type were provided by public TCR beta signatures.

The source was CD8+ T cells from cultured PBMCs, collected from culture after CMV antigen stimulation. The sequence was obtained from a human donor in good health (CMV status not recorded). Some clones in this sample may be carry-over from other donors' samples. The rearrangement uses TRBV10-3 and TRBJ2-5; 8 nucleotides match TRBD2. The DNA for the CDR3 is TGTGCCATCAGTGATTCTTGGCGGGGGGACCAAGAGACCCAGTACTTC. It specifies CAISDSWRGDQETQYF.